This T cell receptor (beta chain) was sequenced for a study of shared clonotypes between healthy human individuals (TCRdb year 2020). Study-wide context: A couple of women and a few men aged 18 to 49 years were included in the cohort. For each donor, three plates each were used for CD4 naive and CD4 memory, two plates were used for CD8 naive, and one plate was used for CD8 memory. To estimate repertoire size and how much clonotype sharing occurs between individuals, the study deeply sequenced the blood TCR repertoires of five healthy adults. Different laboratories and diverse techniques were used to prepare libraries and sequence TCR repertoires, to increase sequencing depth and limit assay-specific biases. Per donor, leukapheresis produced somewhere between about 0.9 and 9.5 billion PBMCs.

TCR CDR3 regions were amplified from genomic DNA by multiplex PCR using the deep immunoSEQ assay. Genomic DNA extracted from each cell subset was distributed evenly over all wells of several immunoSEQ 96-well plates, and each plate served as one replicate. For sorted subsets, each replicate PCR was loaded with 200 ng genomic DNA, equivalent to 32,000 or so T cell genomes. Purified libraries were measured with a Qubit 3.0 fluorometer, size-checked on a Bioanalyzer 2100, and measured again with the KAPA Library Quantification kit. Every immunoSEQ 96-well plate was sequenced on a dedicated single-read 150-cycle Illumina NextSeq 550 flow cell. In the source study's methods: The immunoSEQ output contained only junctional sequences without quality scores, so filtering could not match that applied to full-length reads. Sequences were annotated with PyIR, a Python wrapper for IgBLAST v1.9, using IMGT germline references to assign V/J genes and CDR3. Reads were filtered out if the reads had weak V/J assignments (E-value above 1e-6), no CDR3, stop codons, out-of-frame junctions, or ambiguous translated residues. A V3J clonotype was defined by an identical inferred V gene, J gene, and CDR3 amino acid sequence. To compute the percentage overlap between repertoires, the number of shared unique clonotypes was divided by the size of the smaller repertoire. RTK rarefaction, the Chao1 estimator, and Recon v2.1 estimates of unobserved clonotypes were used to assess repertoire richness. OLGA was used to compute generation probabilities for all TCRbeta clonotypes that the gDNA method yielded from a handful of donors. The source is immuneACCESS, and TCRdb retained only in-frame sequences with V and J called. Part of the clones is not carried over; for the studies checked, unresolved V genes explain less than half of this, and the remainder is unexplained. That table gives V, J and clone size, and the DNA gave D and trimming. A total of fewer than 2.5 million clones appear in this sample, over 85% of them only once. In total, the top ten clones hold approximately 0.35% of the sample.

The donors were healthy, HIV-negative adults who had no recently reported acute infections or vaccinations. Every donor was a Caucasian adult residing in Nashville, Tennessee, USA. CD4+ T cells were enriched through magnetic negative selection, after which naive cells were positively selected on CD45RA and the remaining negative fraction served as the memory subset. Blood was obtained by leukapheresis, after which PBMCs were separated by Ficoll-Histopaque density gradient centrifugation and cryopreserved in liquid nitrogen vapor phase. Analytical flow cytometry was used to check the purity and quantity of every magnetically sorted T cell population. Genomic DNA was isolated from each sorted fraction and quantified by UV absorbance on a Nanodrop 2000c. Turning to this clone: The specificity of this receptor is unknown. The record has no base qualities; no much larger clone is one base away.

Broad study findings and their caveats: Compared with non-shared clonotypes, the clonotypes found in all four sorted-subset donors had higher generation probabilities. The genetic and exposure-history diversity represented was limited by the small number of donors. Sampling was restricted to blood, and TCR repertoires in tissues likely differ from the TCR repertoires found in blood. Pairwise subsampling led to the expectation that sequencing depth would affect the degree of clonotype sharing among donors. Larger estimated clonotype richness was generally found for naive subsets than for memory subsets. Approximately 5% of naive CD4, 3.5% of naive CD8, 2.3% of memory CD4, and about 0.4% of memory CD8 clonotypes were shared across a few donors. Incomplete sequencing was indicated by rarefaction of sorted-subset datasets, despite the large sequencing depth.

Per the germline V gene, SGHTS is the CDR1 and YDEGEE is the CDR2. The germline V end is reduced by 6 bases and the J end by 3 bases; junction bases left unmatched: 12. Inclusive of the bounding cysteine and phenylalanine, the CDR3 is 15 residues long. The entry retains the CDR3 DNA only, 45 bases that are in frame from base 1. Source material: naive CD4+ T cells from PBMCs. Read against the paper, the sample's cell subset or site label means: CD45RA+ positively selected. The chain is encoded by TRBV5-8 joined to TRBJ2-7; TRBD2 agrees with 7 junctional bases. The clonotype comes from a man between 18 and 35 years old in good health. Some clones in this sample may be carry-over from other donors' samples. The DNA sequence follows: TGTGCCAGCACCCAGTATGGGGGGGGGAACTACGAGCAGTACTTC. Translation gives CASTQYGGGNYEQYF.